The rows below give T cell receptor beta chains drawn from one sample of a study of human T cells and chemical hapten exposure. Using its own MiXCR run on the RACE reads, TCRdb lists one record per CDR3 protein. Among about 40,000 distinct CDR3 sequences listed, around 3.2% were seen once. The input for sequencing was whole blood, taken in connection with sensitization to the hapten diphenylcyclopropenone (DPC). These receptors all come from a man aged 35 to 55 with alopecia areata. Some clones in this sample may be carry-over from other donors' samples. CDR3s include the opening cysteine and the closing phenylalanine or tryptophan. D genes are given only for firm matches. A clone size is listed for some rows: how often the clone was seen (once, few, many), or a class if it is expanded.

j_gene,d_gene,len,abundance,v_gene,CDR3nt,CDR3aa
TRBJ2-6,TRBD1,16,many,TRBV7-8,TGTGCCAGCAGCCGGACAGGGGGCGCTGGGGCCAACGTCCTGACTTTC,CASSRTGGAGANVLTF
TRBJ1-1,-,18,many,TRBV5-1,TGCGCCAGCAGCCCGGTGGGAGCCGGCACCCGTACCCGGATTCGGGCTTTCTTT,CASSPVGAGTRTRIRAFF
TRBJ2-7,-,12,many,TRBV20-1,TGCAGTGCTAGCATCGGCTCCTACGAGCAGTACTTC,CSASIGSYEQYF
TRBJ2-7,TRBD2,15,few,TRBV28,TGTGCCAGCAGTCCCAGTTGGGGGGGGGCCTACGAGCAGTACTTC,CASSPSWGGAYEQYF
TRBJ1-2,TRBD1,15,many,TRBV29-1,TGCAGCGCGGCACAGGGGGCAGGGTTGGACTATGGCTACACCTTC,CSAAQGAGLDYGYTF
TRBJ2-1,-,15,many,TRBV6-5,TGTGCCAGCAGTTACTCGGGGGCTGACTACAATGAGCAGTTCTTC,CASSYSGADYNEQFF
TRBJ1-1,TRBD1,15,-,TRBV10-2,TGCGCCAGCAGCGAGGGAACAGGGGGCCGGACTGAAGCTTTCTTT,CASSEGTGGRTEAFF
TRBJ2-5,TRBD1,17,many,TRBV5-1,TGCGCCAGCAGCTTGGCCTTGAGGACAGGGGTTTCGGAGACCCAGTACTTC,CASSLALRTGVSETQYF
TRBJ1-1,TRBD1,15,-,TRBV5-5,TGTGCCAGCAGCTCACAAGGGACAGCTAACACTGAAGCTTTCTTT,CASSSQGTANTEAFF
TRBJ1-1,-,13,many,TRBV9,TGTGCCAGCAGCGTTGGACAATCCACTGAAGCTTTCTTT,CASSVGQSTEAFF
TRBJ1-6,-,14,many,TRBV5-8,TGTGCCAGCAGCTTGCCCCCCCCAAATTCACCCCTCCACTTT,CASSLPPPNSPLHF
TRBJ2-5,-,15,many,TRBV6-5,TGTGCCAGCAGTATCCCCGGACGGCCACAAGAGACCCAGTACTTC,CASSIPGRPQETQYF
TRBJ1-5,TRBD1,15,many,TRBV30,TGTGCCTCGAGTGTACAGGGACAGGGGTTTCAGCCCCAGCATTTT,CASSVQGQGFQPQHF
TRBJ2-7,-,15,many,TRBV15,TGTGCCACCAGCCCTCGGAGCGGTAACATCTACGAGCAGTACTTC,CATSPRSGNIYEQYF
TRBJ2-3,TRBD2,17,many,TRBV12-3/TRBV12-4,TGTGCCAGCAGTACCAGTTTTGGACTAGCGGACACAGATACGCAGTATTTT,CASSTSFGLADTDTQYF
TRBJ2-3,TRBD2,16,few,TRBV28,TGTGCCAGCAGTACCGGACTAGCGGGAGGAGGAGATACGCAGTATTTT,CASSTGLAGGGDTQYF